The sequence of this TCR beta chain was determined in a study of T-cell memory formation after mild COVID-19. The overall study: For the most part, TCR clusters were specific to one donor. Study-level results: CD4+ contracting clones lay mainly in CM and EM, CD8+ ones in EMRA. CD4/CD8 balance held among clones contracting day 15 to 85, and later expanders leaned CD4+.

5'RACE primed from the constant segment yielded TCR alpha and TCR beta cDNA libraries bearing sample barcodes and UMIs. TCRdb processed the 5' RACE reads anew with MiXCR; each CDR3 protein has one entry. The sample lists fewer than 400,000 distinct CDR3 sequences; 10% to 15% were seen once. Comment on this clonotype: What it binds is not known.

Germline values: CDR1 SGHRS, CDR2 YFSETQ. With 5 bases removed from V and 3 bases from J, the gap between germline ends came to 15 bases. The CDR3 length is 16 residues. The sequence came from a man aged 18 to 29 who had mild COVID-19 (a few samples of this study predate the infection). Cell type and time point are not known. The sequencing sample was made of PBMCs or a T cell subset sorted from them (not recorded which). The chain links TRBV5-1 to TRBJ1-6; the D gene is possibly TRBD1 (6 bases). The CDR3: CASRITTGVYNSPLHF. The DNA of the CDR3 is TGCGCCAGCAGGATTACGACAGGAGTCTATAATTCACCCCTCCACTTT.